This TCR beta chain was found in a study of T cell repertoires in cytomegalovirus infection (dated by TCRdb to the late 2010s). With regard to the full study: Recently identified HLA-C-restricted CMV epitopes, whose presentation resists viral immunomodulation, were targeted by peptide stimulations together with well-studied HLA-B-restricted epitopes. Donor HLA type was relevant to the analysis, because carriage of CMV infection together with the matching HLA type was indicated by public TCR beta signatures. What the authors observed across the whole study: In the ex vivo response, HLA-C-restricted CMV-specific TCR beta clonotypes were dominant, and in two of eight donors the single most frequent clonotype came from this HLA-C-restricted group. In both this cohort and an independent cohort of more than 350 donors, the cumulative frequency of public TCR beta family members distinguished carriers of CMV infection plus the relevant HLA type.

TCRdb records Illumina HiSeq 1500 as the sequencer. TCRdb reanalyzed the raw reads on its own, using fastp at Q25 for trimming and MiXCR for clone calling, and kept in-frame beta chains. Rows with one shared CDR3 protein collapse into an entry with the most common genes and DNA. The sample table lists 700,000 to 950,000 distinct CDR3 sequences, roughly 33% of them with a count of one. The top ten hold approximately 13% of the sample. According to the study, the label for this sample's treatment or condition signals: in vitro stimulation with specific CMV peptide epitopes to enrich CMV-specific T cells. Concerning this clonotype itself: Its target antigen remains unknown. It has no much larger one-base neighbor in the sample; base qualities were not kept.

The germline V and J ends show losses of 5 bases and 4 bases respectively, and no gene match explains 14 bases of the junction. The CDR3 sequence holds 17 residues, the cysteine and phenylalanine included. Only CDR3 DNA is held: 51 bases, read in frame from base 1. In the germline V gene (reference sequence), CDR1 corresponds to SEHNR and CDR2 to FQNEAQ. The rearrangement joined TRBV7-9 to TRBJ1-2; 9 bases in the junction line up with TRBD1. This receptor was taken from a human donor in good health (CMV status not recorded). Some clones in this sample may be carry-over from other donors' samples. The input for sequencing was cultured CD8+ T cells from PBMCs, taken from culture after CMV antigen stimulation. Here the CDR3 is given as CASSNGQGLSYPYGYTF. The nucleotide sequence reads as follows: TGTGCCAGCAGCAATGGACAGGGGCTCTCGTACCCCTATGGCTACACCTTC.